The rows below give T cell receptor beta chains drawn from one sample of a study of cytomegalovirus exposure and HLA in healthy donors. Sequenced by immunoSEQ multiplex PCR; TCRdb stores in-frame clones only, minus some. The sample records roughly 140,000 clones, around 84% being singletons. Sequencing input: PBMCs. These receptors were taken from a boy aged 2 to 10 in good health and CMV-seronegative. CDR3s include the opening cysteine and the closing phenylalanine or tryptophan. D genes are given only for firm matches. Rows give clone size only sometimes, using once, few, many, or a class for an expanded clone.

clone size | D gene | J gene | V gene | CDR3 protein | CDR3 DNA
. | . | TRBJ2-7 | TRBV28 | CASSLTGSSYEQYF | TGTGCCAGCAGTCTGACAGGATCCAGCTACGAGCAGTACTTC
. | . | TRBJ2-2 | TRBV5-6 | CASSLVGQNTGELFF | TGTGCCAGCAGCTTGGTTGGACAAAACACCGGGGAGCTGTTTTTT
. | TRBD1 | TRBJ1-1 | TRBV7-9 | CASRRTGGEAFF | TGTGCCAGCAGACGAACAGGGGGGGAAGCTTTCTTT
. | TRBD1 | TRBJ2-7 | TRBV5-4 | CASSLDRGTYEQYF | TGTGCCAGCAGCTTGGACAGGGGGACCTACGAGCAGTACTTC
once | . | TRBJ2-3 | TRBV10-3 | CAISESRSTDTQYF | TGTGCCATCAGTGAAAGTAGAAGCACAGATACGCAGTATTTT
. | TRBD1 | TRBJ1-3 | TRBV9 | CASSAGTGSTIYF | TGTGCCAGCAGCGCCGGGACAGGAAGCACCATATATTTT
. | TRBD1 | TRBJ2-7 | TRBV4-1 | CASSQSPTGTDFSYEQYF | TGCGCCAGCAGCCAATCCCCAACCGGGACAGACTTCTCCTACGAGCAGTACTTC
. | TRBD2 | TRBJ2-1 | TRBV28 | CASSSSTGLAGAGEQFF | TGTGCCAGCAGCTCTAGTACGGGACTAGCGGGAGCGGGGGAGCAGTTCTTC
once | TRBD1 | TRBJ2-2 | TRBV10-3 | CASLDRANTGELFF | TGTGCCTCCTTGGACAGGGCGAACACCGGGGAGCTGTTTTTT
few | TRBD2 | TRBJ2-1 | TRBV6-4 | CASSDSASGHNEQFF | TGTGCCAGCAGTGACTCGGCTAGCGGGCACAATGAGCAGTTCTTC
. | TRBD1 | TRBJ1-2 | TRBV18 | CASSPAGQGYGYTF | TGTGCCAGCTCACCCGCAGGACAGGGGTATGGCTACACCTTC
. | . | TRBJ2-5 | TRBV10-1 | CASSIDSPLGQYF | TGCGCCAGCAGTATAGACAGCCCGCTGGGGCAGTACTTC
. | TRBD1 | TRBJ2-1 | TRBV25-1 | CASSGQRGLSYNEQFF | TGTGCCAGCAGTGGACAGAGGGGGCTCTCCTACAATGAGCAGTTCTTC
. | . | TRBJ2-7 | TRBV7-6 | CASSLALSYEQYF | TGTGCCAGCAGCTTAGCCCTCTCCTACGAGCAGTACTTC
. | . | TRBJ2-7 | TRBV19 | CASTWGIEQYF | TGTGCCAGTACGTGGGGCATCGAGCAGTACTTC
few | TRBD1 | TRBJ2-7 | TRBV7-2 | CASSKPGQANYEQYF | TGTGCCAGCAGCAAACCGGGACAGGCTAACTACGAGCAGTACTTC
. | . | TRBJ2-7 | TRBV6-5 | CASSYSFGSYEQYF | TGTGCCAGCAGTTACTCTTTCGGGTCGTACGAGCAGTACTTC
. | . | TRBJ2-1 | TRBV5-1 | CASSSSQSSYNEQFF | TGCGCCAGCAGCTCTTCACAAAGCTCCTACAATGAGCAGTTCTTC
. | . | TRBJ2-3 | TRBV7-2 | CAVQQGPWTDTQYF | TGTGCCGTCCAACAGGGCCCCTGGACAGATACGCAGTATTTT
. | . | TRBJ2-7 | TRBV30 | CAWSVMRRDSYEQYF | TGTGCCTGGAGTGTAATGAGACGGGATTCCTACGAGCAGTACTTC
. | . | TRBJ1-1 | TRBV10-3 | CAISLSPSHSMNTEAFF | TGTGCCATCAGTCTCTCCCCATCTCACAGTATGAACACTGAAGCTTTCTTT
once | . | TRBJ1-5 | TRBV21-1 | CASSSIRGVSNQPQHF | TGTGCCAGCAGCAGTATTCGGGGGGTGAGCAATCAGCCCCAGCATTTT
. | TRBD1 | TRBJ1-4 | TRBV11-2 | CASSSRGTTNEKLFF | TGTGCCAGCAGCTCCAGGGGGACCACTAATGAAAAACTGTTTTTT
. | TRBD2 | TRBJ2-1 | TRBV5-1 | CASSLRSGGSLYNEQFF | TGCGCCAGCAGCTTAAGGAGCGGGGGGTCTTTATACAATGAGCAGTTCTTC
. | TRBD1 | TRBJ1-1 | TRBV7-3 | CASSPGQLNTEAFF | TGTGCCAGCAGCCCGGGACAGCTTAACACTGAAGCTTTCTTT
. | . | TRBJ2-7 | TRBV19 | CASSISRIHSYEQYF | TGTGCCAGTAGTATATCGCGGATACATTCCTACGAGCAGTACTTC
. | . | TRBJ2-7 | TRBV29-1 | CSVLVTYEQYF | TGCAGCGTTCTAGTCACCTACGAGCAGTACTTC
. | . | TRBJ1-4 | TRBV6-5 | CASSYQDSYNEKLFF | TGTGCCAGCAGTTACCAAGACAGCTATAATGAAAAACTGTTTTTT
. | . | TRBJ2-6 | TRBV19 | CASNSLTGTGANVLTF | TGTGCCAGTAACTCACTAACAGGGACTGGGGCCAACGTCCTGACTTTC
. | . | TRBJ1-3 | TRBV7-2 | CASSLAGGGNTIYF | TGTGCCAGCAGCTTAGCGGGAGGTGGAAACACCATATATTTT
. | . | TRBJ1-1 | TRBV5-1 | CASGRLWLGDTEAFF | TGCGCCAGCGGAAGACTGTGGTTAGGGGACACTGAAGCTTTCTTT
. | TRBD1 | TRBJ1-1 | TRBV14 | CASSHAGGTGAFF | TGTGCCAGCAGCCACGCAGGGGGCACGGGAGCTTTCTTT
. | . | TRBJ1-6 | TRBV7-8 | CASSLTVRNSPLHF | TGTGCCAGCAGCTTAACCGTTCGGAATTCACCCCTCCACTTT
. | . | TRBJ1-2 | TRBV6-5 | CASSFSPYGYTF | TGTGCCAGCAGTTTCAGTCCCTATGGCTACACCTTC
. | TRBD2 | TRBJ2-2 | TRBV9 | CASSVSTSGRTGELFF | TGTGCCAGCAGCGTATCGACTAGCGGGAGAACCGGGGAGCTGTTTTTT
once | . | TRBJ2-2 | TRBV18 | CASSHRDFNTGELFF | TGTGCCAGCTCACACCGGGACTTTAACACCGGGGAGCTGTTTTTT
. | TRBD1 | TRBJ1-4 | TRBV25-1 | CASSEGQWTEKLFF | TGTGCCAGCAGTGAGGGACAGTGGACTGAAAAACTGTTTTTT
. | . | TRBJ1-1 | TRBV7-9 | CASSSLMNTEAFF | TGTGCCAGCAGCTCACTCATGAACACTGAAGCTTTCTTT
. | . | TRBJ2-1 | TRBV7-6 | CASSLSSLGNFGSYNEQFF | TGTGCCAGCAGCTTATCCTCCCTAGGCAATTTCGGCTCCTACAATGAGCAGTTCTTC
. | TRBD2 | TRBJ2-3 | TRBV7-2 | CASSFGGAITDTQYF | TGTGCCAGCAGCTTCGGGGGGGCCATCACAGATACGCAGTATTTT
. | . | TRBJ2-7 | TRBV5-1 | CASSLGSRPYEQYF | TGCGCCAGCAGCTTGGGGTCTAGGCCCTACGAGCAGTACTTC
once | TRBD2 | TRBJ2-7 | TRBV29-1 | CSVGPKPGLALAHYEQYF | TGCAGCGTCGGACCCAAACCGGGACTAGCACTTGCCCACTACGAGCAGTACTTC
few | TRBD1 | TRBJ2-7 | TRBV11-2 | CASSSRAGGSSYEQYF | TGTGCCAGCAGCTCGAGAGCAGGGGGCAGCTCCTACGAGCAGTACTTC
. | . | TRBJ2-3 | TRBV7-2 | CASSIDNTDTQYF | TGTGCCAGCAGCATAGACAACACAGATACGCAGTATTTT
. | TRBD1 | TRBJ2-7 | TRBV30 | CAWSGTGRNSYEQYF | TGTGCCTGGAGTGGGACAGGGAGAAACTCCTACGAGCAGTACTTC
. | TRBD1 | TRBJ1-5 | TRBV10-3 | CAISESTGPGQGFWRNQPQHF | TGTGCCATCAGTGAGTCCACGGGGCCGGGACAGGGCTTTTGGCGCAATCAGCCCCAGCATTTT
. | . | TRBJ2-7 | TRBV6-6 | CASSSRRGEQYF | TGTGCCAGCAGTTCTAGACGGGGCGAGCAGTACTTC
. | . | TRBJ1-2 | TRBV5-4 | CASSLVNRPQEVTF | TGTGCCAGCAGCTTGGTCAACCGTCCCCAAGAGGTCACCTTC